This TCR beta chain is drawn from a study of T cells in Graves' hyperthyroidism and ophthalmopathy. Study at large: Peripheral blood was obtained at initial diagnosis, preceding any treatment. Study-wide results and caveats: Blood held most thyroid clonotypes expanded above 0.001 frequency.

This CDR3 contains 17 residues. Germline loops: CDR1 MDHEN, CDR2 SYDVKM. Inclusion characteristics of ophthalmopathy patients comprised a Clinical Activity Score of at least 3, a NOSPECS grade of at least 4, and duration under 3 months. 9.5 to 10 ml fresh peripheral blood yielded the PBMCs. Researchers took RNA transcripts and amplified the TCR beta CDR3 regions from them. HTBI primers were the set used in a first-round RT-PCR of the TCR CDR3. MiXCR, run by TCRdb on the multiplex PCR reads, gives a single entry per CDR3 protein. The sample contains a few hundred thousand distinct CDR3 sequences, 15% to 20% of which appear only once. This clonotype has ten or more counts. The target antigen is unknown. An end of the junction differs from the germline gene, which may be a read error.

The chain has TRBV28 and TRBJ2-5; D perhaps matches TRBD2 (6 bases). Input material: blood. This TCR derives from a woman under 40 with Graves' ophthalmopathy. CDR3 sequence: CASSFLPTPGLQGTQYF. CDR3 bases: TGTGCCAGCAGTTTTCTTCCGACTCCGGGACTCCAAGGGACCCAGTACTTC.